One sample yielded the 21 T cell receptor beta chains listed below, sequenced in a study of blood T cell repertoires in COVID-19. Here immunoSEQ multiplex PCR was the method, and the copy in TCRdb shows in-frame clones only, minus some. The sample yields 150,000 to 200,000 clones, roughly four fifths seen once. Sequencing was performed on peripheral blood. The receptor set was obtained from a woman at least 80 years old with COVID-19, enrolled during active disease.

The CDR3 protein is CASSEIRDFNNEQFF. The CDR3 region has the DNA TGTGCCAGCAGTGAAATCCGGGACTTCAACAATGAGCAGTTCTTC. This sequence joins TRBV28 and TRBJ2-1; possible D gene TRBD2, 6 bases. The V and J ends lost 5 bases and 5 bases respectively, with 16 bases between them. Germline CDR1 reads MDHEN; CDR2 reads SYDVKM. The CDR3 contains 15 residues.

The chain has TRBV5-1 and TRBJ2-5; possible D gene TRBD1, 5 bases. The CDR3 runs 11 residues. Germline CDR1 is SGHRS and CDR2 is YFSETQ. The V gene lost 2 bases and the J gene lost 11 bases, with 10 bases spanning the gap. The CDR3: CASSLMTVQYF. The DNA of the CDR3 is TGCGCCAGCAGCTTAATGACAGTTCAGTACTTC.

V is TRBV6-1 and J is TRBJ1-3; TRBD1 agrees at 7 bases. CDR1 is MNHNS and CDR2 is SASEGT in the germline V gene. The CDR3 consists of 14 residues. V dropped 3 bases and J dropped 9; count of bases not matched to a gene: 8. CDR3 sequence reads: CASSDQGGPGTIYF. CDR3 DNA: TGTGCCAGCAGTGACCAGGGGGGCCCGGGCACCATATATTTT.

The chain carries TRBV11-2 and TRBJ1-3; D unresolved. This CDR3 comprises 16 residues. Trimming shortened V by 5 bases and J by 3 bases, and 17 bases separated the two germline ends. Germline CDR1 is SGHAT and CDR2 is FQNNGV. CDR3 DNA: TGTGCCAGCAGCGTAGCACCCCGAGGGCGTGGAAACACCATATATTTT. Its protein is CASSVAPRGRGNTIYF.

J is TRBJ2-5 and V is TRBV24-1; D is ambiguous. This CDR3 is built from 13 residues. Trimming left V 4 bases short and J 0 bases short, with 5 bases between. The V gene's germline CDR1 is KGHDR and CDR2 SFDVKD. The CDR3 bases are TGTGCCACCAGTGAGGGCTACCAAGAGACCCAGTACTTC. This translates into CATSEGYQETQYF.

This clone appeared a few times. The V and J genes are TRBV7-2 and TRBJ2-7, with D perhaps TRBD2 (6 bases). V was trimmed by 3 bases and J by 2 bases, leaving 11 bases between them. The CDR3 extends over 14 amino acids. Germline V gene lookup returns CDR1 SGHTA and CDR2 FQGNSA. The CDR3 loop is CASSFGPGAYEQYF. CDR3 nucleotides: TGTGCCAGCAGCTTTGGACCGGGAGCCTACGAGCAGTACTTC.

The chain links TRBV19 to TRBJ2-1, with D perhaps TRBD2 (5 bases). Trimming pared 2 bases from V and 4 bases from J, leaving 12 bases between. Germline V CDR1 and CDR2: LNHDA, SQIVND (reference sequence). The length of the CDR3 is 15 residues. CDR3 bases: TGTGCCAGTAGTATAAGCGCGGGCCCATACAATGAGCAGTTCTTC. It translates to CASSISAGPYNEQFF.

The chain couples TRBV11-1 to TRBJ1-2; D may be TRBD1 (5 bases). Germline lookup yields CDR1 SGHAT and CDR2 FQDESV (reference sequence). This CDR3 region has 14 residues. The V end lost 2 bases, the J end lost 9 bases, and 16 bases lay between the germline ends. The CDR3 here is CASSLTDSDERYTF. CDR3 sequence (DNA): TGTGCCAGCAGCTTAACCGACAGCGATGAACGCTACACCTTC.

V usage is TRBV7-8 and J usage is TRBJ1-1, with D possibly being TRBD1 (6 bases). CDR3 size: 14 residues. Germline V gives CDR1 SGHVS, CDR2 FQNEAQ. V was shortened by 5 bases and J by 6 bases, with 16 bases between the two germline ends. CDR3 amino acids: CASSARSGDAEAFF. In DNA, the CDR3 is TGTGCCAGCAGCGCTCGCTCAGGGGACGCTGAAGCTTTCTTT.

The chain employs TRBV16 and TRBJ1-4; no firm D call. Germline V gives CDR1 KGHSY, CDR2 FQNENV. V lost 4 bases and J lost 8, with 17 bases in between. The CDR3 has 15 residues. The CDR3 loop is CASSPTAATHEKLFF. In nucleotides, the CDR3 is TGTGCCAGCAGCCCAACAGCCGCTACTCACGAAAAACTGTTTTTT.

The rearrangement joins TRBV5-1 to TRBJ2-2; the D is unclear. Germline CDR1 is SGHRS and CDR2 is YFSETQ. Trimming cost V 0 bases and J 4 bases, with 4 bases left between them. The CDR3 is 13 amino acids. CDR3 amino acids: CASSLVVTGELFF. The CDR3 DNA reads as TGCGCCAGCAGCTTGGTAGTCACCGGGGAGCTGTTTTTT.

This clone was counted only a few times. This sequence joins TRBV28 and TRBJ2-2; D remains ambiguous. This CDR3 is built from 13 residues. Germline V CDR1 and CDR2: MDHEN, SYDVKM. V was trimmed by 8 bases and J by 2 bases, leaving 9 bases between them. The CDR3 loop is CASLRRNTGELFF. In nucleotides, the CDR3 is TGTGCCAGCCTCCGCAGAAACACCGGGGAGCTGTTTTTT.

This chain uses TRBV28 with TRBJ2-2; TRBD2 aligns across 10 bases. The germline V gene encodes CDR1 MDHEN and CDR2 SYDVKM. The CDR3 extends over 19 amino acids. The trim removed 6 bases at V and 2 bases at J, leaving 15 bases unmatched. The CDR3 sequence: CASRYSVYSGRSNTGELFF. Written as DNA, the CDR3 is TGTGCCAGCAGATACTCAGTTTATAGCGGGAGGTCTAACACCGGGGAGCTGTTTTTT.

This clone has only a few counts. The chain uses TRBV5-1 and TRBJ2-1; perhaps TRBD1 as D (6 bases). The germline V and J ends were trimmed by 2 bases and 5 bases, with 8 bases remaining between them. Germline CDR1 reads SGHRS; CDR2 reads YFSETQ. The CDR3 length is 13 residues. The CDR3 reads CASSLQGNNEQFF. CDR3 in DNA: TGCGCCAGCAGCTTACAGGGCAACAATGAGCAGTTCTTC.

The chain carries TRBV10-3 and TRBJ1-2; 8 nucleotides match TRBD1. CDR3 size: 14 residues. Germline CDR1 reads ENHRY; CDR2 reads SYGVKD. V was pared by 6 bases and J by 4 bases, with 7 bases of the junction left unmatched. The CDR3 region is CAISLTGTGYGYTF. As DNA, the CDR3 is TGTGCCATCAGCCTAACCGGGACAGGCTATGGCTACACCTTC.

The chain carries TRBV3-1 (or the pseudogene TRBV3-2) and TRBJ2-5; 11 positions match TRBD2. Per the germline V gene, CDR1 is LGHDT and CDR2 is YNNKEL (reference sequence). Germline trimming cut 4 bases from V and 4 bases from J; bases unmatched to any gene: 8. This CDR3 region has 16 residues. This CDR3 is CASSPPLAGGGETQYF. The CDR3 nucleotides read TGTGCCAGCAGCCCCCCGCTAGCGGGGGGTGGAGAGACCCAGTACTTC.

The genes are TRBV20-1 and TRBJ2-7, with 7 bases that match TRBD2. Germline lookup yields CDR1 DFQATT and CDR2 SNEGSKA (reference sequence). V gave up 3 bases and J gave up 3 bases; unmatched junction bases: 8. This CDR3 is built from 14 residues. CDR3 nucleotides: TGCAGTGCTAGTATTAGCGGGCCCTACTACGAGCAGTACTTC. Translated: CSASISGPYYEQYF.

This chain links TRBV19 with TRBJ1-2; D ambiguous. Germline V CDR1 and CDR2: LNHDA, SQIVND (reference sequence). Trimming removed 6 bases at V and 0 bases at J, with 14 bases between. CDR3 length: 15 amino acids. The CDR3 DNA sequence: TGTGCCAGTAGACGCCTATCCGGAGCTAACTATGGCTACACCTTC. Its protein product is CASRRLSGANYGYTF.

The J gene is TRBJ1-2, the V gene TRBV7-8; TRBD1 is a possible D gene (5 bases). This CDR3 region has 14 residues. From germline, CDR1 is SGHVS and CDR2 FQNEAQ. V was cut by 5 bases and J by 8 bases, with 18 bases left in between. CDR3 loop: CASSNHRRASGYTF. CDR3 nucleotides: TGTGCCAGCAGCAATCACAGGCGCGCCAGCGGCTACACCTTC.

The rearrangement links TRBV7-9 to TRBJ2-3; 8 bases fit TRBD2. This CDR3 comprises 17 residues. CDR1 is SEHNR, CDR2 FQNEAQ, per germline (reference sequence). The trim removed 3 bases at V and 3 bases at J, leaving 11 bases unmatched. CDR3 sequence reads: CASSLVAGGLGTDTQYF. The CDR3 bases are TGTGCCAGCAGCTTGGTTGCGGGGGGCCTGGGGACAGATACGCAGTATTTT.

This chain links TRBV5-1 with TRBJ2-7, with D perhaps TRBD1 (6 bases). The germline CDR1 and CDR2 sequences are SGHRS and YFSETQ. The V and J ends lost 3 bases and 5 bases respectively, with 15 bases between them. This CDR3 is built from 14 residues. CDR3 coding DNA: TGCGCCAGCAGCTACAGGGAAGCGAGGAACGAGCAGTACTTC. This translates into CASSYREARNEQYF.